This TCR beta chain was captured in a study of OX40 agonist ivuxolimab in advanced cancers. Across the whole study: Participants averaged approximately 65 years of age (range roughly 23 to 79) and were 82.7% male. Prior therapy, whether anti-PD-1, anti-PD-L1 or anti-CTLA-4, was allowed, and roughly 44% had some.

V trimming: 7 bases; J trimming: 6 bases; junction bases outside the gene matches: 11. Germline CDR1 is SGHTA and CDR2 is FQGNSA. CDR3 size: 15 residues. Patients with autoimmune history or systemic immunosuppression were excluded. A word on this clone: What it binds is not known.

Clones were sequenced by immunoSEQ multiplex PCR, and TCRdb holds only the in-frame ones, with some missing. The sample yields around 62,000 clones, 86% seen once. Findings and limits, study-wide: Clonal expansion by week 6 occurred in CD4+ and CD8+ blood T cells (at 0.1 to 3.0 mg/kg).

This receptor was obtained from an adult with an advanced solid tumor such as melanoma, head and neck, liver or kidney cancer. The J gene is TRBJ2-1, the V gene TRBV7-2; TRBD2 aligns across 8 bases. Sequenced here: CD4+ or CD8+ T cells sorted from blood, sampled in a trial of the OX40 agonist ivuxolimab. The CDR3 reads CASTEPGLGINEQFF. The DNA of the CDR3 is TGTGCCAGCACCGAACCGGGACTAGGTATCAATGAGCAGTTCTTC. Full variable domain (rest looked up from reference TRBV7-2 and TRBJ2-1): GAGVSQSPSNKVTEKGKDVELRCDPISGHTALYWYRQSLGQGLEFLIYFQGNSAPDKSGLPSDRFSAERTGGSVSTLTIQRTQQEDSAVYLCASTEPGLGINEQFFGPGTRLTVL.